These T cell receptor beta chains were read from a single sample in a study of blood T cell repertoires in COVID-19. Libraries were prepared by immunoSEQ multiplex PCR; TCRdb keeps only in-frame clonotypes and omits some of them. Of under 250,000 clones detected, around four fifths appear once; the ten largest clones hold 4%. The sequenced sample was peripheral blood. The receptors originated from a man aged 50 to 60 with acute or convalescent COVID-19. Both conserved end residues are part of each CDR3. A D gene is named only where the DNA matches it firmly. Expanded clones are given a class, and other clones once, few, many or no size at all.

v_call	d_call	clone_size	j_call	cdr3_aa	cdr3_nt
TRBV12-3/TRBV12-4	.	.	TRBJ2-7	CASGAAYEQYF	TGTGCCAGCGGGGCTGCCTACGAGCAGTACTTC
TRBV3-1/TRBV3-2	.	many	TRBJ1-4	CASSQDGVRTGWEKLFF	TGTGCCAGCAGCCAAGATGGGGTTCGGACGGGGTGGGAAAAACTGTTTTTT
TRBV20-1	.	.	TRBJ1-2	CSASPVNYGYTF	TGCAGTGCTAGTCCCGTAAACTATGGCTACACCTTC
TRBV18	TRBD2	.	TRBJ2-7	CASSPTTSGSSYEQYF	TGTGCCAGCTCACCGACCACTAGCGGCAGCTCCTACGAGCAGTACTTC
TRBV11-3	TRBD2	.	TRBJ2-5	CASSLAPGLAGGVATQYF	TGTGCCAGCAGCTTAGCCCCCGGACTAGCGGGGGGAGTCGCGACCCAGTACTTC
TRBV18	TRBD1	.	TRBJ2-1	CASSPPNGQAFNEQFF	TGTGCCAGCTCACCACCGAACGGACAGGCGTTCAATGAGCAGTTCTTC
TRBV3-1/TRBV3-2	TRBD2	.	TRBJ2-7	CASSQGLAGRGEQYF	TGTGCCAGCAGCCAAGGGCTAGCGGGACGAGGCGAGCAGTACTTC
TRBV18	TRBD1	once	TRBJ1-2	CASSPRDRPSTNYGYTF	TGTGCCAGCTCACCCCGGGACAGGCCCTCTACTAACTATGGCTACACCTTC
TRBV3-1/TRBV3-2	.	.	TRBJ2-7	CASSQGYATGIHYEQYF	TGTGCCAGCAGCCAAGGTTATGCGACAGGAATTCACTACGAGCAGTACTTC
TRBV12-5	TRBD1	.	TRBJ2-7	CASEEKPGQPAYEQYF	TGTGCTAGTGAAGAGAAGCCGGGACAGCCAGCCTACGAGCAGTACTTC
TRBV18	TRBD1	.	TRBJ1-5	CASQDRRDGSNQPQHF	TGTGCCAGCCAGGACAGGAGAGATGGAAGCAATCAGCCCCAGCATTTT
TRBV2	.	once	TRBJ1-5	CASKSGLYSNQPQHF	TGTGCCAGCAAGTCTGGACTTTATAGCAATCAGCCCCAGCATTTT
TRBV10-1	TRBD1	.	TRBJ1-5	CASGQGVQPQHF	TGCGCCAGTGGACAGGGGGTTCAGCCCCAGCATTTT
TRBV16	TRBD1	.	TRBJ2-7	CASSRPGTVYEQYF	TGTGCCAGCAGCCGCCCCGGGACAGTCTACGAGCAGTACTTC
TRBV18	.	.	TRBJ1-3	CASSPLSGRTGNTIYF	TGTGCCAGCTCACCGCTCTCAGGGAGGACTGGAAACACCATATATTTT
TRBV6-4	TRBD1	.	TRBJ1-2	CASREGQGGGYTF	TGTGCCAGCCGAGAGGGACAGGGAGGAGGCTACACCTTC
TRBV4-1	.	.	TRBJ2-7	CASSQDLRVYEQYF	TGCGCCAGCAGCCAAGATCTCAGGGTCTACGAGCAGTACTTC
TRBV3-1/TRBV3-2	.	.	TRBJ1-2	CASSQGQFNYGYTF	TGTGCCAGCAGCCAAGGACAGTTTAACTATGGCTACACCTTC
TRBV30	TRBD1	.	TRBJ1-5	CAWSAQGLSYSNQPQHF	TGTGCCTGGAGTGCACAGGGGTTGAGTTATAGCAATCAGCCCCAGCATTTT
TRBV7-9	.	.	TRBJ1-2	CASSLEHVGYTF	TGTGCCAGCAGCTTAGAACACGTCGGCTACACCTTC
TRBV14	TRBD2	.	TRBJ2-7	CASSQDSAVGGFYDEQYF	TGTGCCAGCAGCCAAGATAGTGCTGTGGGAGGGTTTTATGACGAGCAGTACTTC
TRBV3-1/TRBV3-2	TRBD2	.	TRBJ2-7	CASSQGKVPGLPIYEQYF	TGTGCCAGCAGCCAAGGTAAAGTGCCGGGACTACCAATTTACGAGCAGTACTTC
TRBV6-5	.	.	TRBJ1-6	CASSSPPDNSPLHF	TGTGCCAGCAGTAGCCCCCCTGATAATTCACCCCTCCACTTT
TRBV14	.	.	TRBJ1-2	CASSQTMTLYGYTF	TGTGCCAGCAGCCAAACGATGACACTCTATGGCTACACCTTC
TRBV5-1	.	.	TRBJ2-1	CASSLIGSSYNEQFF	TGCGCCAGCAGCTTGATAGGGAGCTCCTACAATGAGCAGTTCTTC
TRBV11-2	TRBD2	.	TRBJ2-3	CASSSGTSGGEDTQYF	TGTGCCAGCAGCTCTGGGACTAGCGGAGGGGAGGATACGCAGTATTTT
TRBV6-4	TRBD2	.	TRBJ2-3	CASSDSSEVTSGGQYF	TGTGCCAGCAGTGACTCGTCAGAAGTGACTAGCGGAGGGCAGTATTTT
TRBV11-3	TRBD1	.	TRBJ2-3	CASSPGQGRRTDTQYF	TGTGCCAGCAGCCCTGGACAGGGGCGCAGGACAGATACGCAGTATTTT
TRBV6-4	.	.	TRBJ2-7	CASSIGAPPYEQYF	TGTGCCAGCAGTATAGGGGCCCCCCCCTACGAGCAGTACTTC
TRBV11-2	.	.	TRBJ1-3	CASSLDLGDTIYF	TGTGCCAGCAGCTTAGATCTAGGAGACACCATATATTTT
TRBV10-3	.	.	TRBJ1-1	CAISGGWGTEAFF	TGTGCCATCAGTGGCGGGTGGGGCACTGAAGCTTTCTTT
TRBV5-4	TRBD1	many	TRBJ2-7	CASTPYRDSSYEQYF	TGTGCCAGCACCCCATACCGGGACAGCTCCTACGAGCAGTACTTC
TRBV5-1	.	.	TRBJ2-1	CASSFQDGQAHEQFF	TGCGCCAGCAGCTTTCAAGACGGTCAGGCCCATGAGCAGTTCTTC
TRBV24-1	.	.	TRBJ2-7	CATSDSRSYEQYF	TGTGCCACCAGTGATTCCCGCTCCTACGAGCAGTACTTC
TRBV24-1	TRBD1	.	TRBJ2-1	CATSDSGWGQGAYNEQFF	TGTGCCACCAGTGACAGCGGGTGGGGACAGGGCGCCTACAATGAGCAGTTCTTC
TRBV5-6	.	.	TRBJ1-1	CASSLVGSAEAFF	TGTGCCAGCAGCTTGGTCGGGTCCGCTGAAGCTTTCTTT
TRBV7-2	.	.	TRBJ2-7	CASSLLGGLAASSYEQYF	TGTGCCAGCAGCTTACTGGGGGGGCTAGCGGCTAGCTCCTACGAGCAGTACTTC
TRBV27	.	few	TRBJ2-7	CASSSGGLGDFYEQYF	TGTGCCAGCAGTTCCGGTGGGTTGGGAGACTTCTACGAGCAGTACTTC
TRBV19	TRBD1	.	TRBJ1-1	CASRPPLGTGLNTEAFF	TGTGCCAGTAGACCCCCCCTGGGGACAGGACTGAACACTGAAGCTTTCTTT
TRBV23-1	.	.	TRBJ1-1	CASSQSEGEANTEAFF	TGCGCCAGCAGTCAATCGGAGGGAGAGGCGAACACTGAAGCTTTCTTT
TRBV18	.	.	TRBJ1-6	CASSKGRAGDSPLHF	TGTGCCAGCTCTAAGGGCAGGGCCGGCGATTCACCCCTCCACTTT
TRBV28	TRBD1	.	TRBJ1-5	CASTLGQGNHQPQHF	TGTGCCAGCACCTTAGGACAGGGGAATCACCAACCCCAGCATTTT
TRBV7-6	TRBD2	.	TRBJ2-1	CASSQGLAGYNEQFF	TGTGCCAGCAGCCAGGGACTAGCGGGCTACAATGAGCAGTTCTTC
TRBV7-9	TRBD1	.	TRBJ2-7	CASSLEGTIGTGESNEQYF	TGTGCCAGCAGCTTAGAGGGGACCATCGGGACAGGGGAATCCAACGAGCAGTACTTC
TRBV24-1	TRBD2	.	TRBJ2-1	CATSDPLASSGGYNEQFF	TGTGCCACCAGTGACCCTCTTGCCTCTAGCGGGGGGTACAATGAGCAGTTCTTC
TRBV6-1	TRBD1	.	TRBJ1-1	CASSDAGTVYTEAFF	TGTGCCAGCAGTGACGCGGGGACAGTCTACACTGAAGCTTTCTTT
TRBV3-1/TRBV3-2	.	.	TRBJ1-1	CASSHKGGGTEAFF	TGTGCCAGCAGCCACAAGGGAGGAGGGACTGAAGCTTTCTTT
TRBV7-2	TRBD1	.	TRBJ1-4	CASSSRQGSEKLFF	TGTGCCAGCAGCTCAAGACAGGGCTCGGAAAAACTGTTTTTT
TRBV5-1	TRBD1	.	TRBJ2-1	CASYPGTGSYNEQFF	TGCGCCAGCTACCCCGGGACAGGTTCCTACAATGAGCAGTTCTTC
TRBV15	.	few	TRBJ2-1	CATSRDPTGLGGEQFF	TGTGCCACCAGCAGAGATCCCACTGGGCTTGGTGGTGAGCAGTTCTTC
TRBV3-1/TRBV3-2	.	.	TRBJ1-3	CASSDTDISGNTIYF	TGTGCCAGCAGCGACACGGACATATCTGGAAACACCATATATTTT
TRBV11-2	.	.	TRBJ1-2	CASSSRDSGYTF	TGTGCCAGCAGCTCCCGAGACAGTGGCTACACCTTC
TRBV21-1	.	.	TRBJ1-5	CASSNIALSQGANQPQHF	TGTGCCAGCAGCAATATAGCCCTTTCACAGGGGGCCAATCAGCCCCAGCATTTT